This T cell receptor beta chain was observed in a study of shared clonotypes between healthy human individuals. Overall study findings and caveats: Memory subsets had estimated richness that was generally smaller than that of naive subsets. Among donors, clonotype sharing was expected to be affected by sequencing depth.

Here immunoSEQ multiplex PCR was the method, and the copy in TCRdb shows in-frame clones only, minus some. The sample yields about 2.4 million clones, approximately 93% seen once. In the case of this clone: Its antigen is still unknown.

Germline V gene lookup returns CDR1 MDHEN and CDR2 SYDVKM. The CDR3 contains 13 residues. The V end lost 3 bases, the J end lost 10 bases, and 13 bases lay between the germline ends. The source material was naive CD4+ T cells from PBMCs. Noted subset: CD45RA+ positively selected. The sequence was collected from a man between 18 and 29 years old in good health. Some clones in this sample may be carry-over from other donors' samples. This sequence joins TRBV28 and TRBJ2-1, with D uncertain. For the CDR3, the DNA is TGTGCCAGCAGTTTTCGCGCCCCCCAGGAGCAGTTCTTC. Translation gives CASSFRAPQEQFF.